This T cell receptor beta chain was captured by sequencing in a study of kidney transplant recipient with SARS-CoV-2 infection. The V end was cut by 5 bases, the J end by 6 bases, with 14 bases between. The CDR3 length is 13 residues. Germline CDR1 MNHEY, CDR2 SVGAGI. This clonotype was seen many times. TCRdb re-derived calls from the reads in MiXCR, one entry per CDR3 protein. This table has fewer than 250,000 distinct CDR3 sequences, roughly 26% appearing once. The material was a blood sample, obtained at baseline and on roughly day 110 from a kidney transplant recipient. The receptor was derived from a male patient aged 30 to 39 who had COVID-19 and was a kidney transplant recipient. Some T cells may have come from the graft donor. The gene calls are TRBV6-5 and TRBJ2-7; D possibly corresponds to TRBD2 (6 bases). The DNA of the CDR3 is TGTGCCAGCAGTCCCACGGAGGGAACCGAGCAGTACTTC. Protein product: CASSPTEGTEQYF.